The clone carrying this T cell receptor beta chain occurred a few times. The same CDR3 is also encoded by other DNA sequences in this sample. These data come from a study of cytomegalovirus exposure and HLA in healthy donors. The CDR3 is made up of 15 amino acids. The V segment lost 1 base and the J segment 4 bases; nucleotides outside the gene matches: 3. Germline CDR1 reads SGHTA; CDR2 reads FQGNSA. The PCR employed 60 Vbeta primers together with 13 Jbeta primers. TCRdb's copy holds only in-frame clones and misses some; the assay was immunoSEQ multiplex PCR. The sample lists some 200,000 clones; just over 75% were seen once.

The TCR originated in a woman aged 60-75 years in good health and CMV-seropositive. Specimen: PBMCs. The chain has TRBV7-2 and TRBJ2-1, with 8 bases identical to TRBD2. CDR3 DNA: TGTGCCAGCAGCTTAGGTACTAGCGGTTACAATGAGCAGTTCTTC. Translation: CASSLGTSGYNEQFF.